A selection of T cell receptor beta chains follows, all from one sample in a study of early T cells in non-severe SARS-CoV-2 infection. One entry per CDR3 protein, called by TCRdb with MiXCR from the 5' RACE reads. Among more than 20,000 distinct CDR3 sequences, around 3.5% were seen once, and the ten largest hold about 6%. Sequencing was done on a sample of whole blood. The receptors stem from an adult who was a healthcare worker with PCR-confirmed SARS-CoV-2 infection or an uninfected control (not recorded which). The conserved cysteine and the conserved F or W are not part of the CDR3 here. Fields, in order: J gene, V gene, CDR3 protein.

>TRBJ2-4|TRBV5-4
ASSLGGRGNIQY
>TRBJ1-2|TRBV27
ASSRMTGRNYGYT
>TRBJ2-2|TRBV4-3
ASSHNWGSSTGELF
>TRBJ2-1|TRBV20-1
SAPGGKYNEQF
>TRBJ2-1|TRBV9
ASSPRGREGYNEQF
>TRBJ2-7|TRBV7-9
ASSLSPLFYEQY
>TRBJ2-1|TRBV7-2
ASSLIGQGSGYNEQF
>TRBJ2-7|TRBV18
ASKPRAGGVYEQY
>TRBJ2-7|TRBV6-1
ASQNNRGPSLEQH
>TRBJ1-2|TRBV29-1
SVAGTAYGYT
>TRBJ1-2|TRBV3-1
ASSQDGYGYT
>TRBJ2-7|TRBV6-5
ASKGVSYEQY